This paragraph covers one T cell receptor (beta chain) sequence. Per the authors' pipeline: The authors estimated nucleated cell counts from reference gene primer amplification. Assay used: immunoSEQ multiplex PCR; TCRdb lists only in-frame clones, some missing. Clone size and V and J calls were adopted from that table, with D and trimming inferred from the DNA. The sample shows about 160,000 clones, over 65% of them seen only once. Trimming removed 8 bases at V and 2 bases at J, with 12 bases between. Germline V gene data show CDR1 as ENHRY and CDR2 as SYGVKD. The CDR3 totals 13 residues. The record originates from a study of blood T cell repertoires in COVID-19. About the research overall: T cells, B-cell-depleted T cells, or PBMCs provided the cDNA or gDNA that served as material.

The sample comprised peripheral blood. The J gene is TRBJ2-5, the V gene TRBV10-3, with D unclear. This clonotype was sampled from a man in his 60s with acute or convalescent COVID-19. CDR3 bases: TGTGCCATCTCCGCAGGCGATCAAGAGACCCAGTACTTC. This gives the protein CAISAGDQETQYF.